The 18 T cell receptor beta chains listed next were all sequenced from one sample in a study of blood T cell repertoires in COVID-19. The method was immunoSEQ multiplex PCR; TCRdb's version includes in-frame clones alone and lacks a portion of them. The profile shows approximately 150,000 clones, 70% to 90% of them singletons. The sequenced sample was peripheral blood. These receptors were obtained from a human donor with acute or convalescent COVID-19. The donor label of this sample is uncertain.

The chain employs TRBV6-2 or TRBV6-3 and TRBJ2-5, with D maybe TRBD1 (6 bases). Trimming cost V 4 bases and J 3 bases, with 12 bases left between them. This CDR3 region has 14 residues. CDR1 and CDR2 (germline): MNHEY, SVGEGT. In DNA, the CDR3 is TGTGCCAGCAGTTCGCCCAACAGGGAAGAGACCCAGTACTTC. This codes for CASSSPNREETQYF.

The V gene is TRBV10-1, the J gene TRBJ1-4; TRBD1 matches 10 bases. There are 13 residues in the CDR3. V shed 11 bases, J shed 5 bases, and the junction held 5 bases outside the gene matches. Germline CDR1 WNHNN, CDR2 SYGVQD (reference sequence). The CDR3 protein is CAGRDRGNEKLFF. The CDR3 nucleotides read TGCGCCGGACGGGACAGGGGAAATGAAAAACTGTTTTTT.

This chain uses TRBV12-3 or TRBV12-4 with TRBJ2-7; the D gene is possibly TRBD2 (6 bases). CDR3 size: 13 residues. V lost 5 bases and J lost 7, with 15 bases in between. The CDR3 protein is CASSLRDSGEQYF. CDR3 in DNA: TGTGCCAGCAGTCTCCGGGACTCGGGGGAGCAGTACTTC.

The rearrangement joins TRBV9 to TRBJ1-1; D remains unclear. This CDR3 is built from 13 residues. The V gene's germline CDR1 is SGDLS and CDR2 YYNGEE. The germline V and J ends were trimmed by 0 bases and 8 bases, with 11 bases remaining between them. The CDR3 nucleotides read TGTGCCAGCAGCGTAGATGTGGGAGGGGAAGCTTTCTTT. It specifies CASSVDVGGEAFF.

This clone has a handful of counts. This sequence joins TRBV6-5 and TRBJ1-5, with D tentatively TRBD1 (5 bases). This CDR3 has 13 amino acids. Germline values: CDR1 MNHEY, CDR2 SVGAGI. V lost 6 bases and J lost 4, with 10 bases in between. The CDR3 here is CASRGDRNQPQHF. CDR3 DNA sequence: TGTGCCAGCAGAGGAGACAGAAATCAGCCCCAGCATTTT.

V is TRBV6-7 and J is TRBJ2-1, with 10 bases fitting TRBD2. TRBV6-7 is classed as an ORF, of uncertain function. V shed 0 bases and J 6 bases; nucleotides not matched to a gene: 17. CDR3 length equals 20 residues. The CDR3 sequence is CASSYSVVSGGALGINEQFF. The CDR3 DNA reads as TGTGCCAGCAGTTACTCTGTGGTAAGCGGGGGGGCCTTAGGAATCAATGAGCAGTTCTTC.

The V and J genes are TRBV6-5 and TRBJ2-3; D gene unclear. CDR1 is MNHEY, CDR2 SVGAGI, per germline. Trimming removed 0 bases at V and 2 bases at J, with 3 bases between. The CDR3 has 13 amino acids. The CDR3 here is CASSYSYTDTQYF. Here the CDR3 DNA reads TGTGCCAGCAGTTACTCTTACACAGATACGCAGTATTTT.

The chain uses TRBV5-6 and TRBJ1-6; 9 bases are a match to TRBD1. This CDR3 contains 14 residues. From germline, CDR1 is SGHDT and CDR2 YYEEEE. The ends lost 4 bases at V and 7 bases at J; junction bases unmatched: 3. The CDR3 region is CASSIGQGNSPLHF. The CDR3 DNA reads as TGTGCCAGCAGCATCGGACAGGGGAATTCACCCCTCCACTTT.

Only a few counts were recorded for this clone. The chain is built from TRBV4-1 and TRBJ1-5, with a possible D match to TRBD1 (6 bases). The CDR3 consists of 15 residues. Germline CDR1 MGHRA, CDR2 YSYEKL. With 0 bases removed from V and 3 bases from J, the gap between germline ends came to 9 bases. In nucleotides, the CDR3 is TGCGCCAGCAGCCAAGAGACAGGTTCCAATCAGCCCCAGCATTTT. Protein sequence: CASSQETGSNQPQHF.

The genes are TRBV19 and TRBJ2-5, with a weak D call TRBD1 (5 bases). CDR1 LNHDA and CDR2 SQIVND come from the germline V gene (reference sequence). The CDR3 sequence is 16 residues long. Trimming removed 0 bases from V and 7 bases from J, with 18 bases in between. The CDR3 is CASSIDISDSLPTQYF. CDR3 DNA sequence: TGTGCCAGTAGTATAGACATCTCAGACAGCCTACCGACCCAGTACTTC.

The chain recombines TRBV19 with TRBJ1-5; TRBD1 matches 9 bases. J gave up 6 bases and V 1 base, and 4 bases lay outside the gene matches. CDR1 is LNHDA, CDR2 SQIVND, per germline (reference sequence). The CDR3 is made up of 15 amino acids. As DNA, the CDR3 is TGTGCCAGTAGTATAGGGACAGGGGCTGGTCAGCCCCAGCATTTT. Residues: CASSIGTGAGQPQHF.

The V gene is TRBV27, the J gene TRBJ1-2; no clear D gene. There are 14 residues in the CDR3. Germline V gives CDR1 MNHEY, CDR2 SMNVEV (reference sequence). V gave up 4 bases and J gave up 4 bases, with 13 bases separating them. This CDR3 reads CASSSILRTYGYTF. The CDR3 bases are TGTGCCAGCAGTTCTATACTCCGCACCTATGGCTACACCTTC.

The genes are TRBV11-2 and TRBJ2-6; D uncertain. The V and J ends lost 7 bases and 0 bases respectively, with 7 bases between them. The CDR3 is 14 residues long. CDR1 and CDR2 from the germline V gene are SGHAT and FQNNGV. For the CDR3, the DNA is TGTGCCAGCACAGACTTCTCTGGGGCCAACGTCCTGACTTTC. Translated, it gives CASTDFSGANVLTF.

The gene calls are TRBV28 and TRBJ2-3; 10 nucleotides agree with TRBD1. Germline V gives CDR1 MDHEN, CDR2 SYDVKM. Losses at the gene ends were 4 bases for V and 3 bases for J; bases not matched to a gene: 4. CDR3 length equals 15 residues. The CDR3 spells CASSSRDRGTDTQYF. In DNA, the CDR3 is TGTGCCAGCAGTTCCCGGGACAGGGGTACAGATACGCAGTATTTT.

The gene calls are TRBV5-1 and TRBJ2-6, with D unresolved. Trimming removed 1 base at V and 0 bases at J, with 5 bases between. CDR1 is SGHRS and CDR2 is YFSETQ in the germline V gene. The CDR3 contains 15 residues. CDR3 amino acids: CASSLTLSGANVLTF. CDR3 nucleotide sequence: TGCGCCAGCAGCTTGACTCTCTCTGGGGCCAACGTCCTGACTTTC.

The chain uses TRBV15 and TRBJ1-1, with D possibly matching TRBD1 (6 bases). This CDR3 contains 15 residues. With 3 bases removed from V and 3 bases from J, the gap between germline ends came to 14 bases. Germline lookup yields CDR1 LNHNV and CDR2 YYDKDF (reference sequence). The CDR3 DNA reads TGTGCCACCAGCAGCCGGCGGGGGGCATACACTGAAGCTTTCTTT. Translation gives CATSSRRGAYTEAFF. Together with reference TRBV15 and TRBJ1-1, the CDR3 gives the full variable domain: DAMVIQNPRYQVTQFGKPVTLSCSQTLNHNVMYWYQQKSSQAPKLLFHYYDKDFNNEADTPDNFQSRRPNTSFCFLDIRSPGLGDTAMYLCATSSRRGAYTEAFFGQGTRLTVV.

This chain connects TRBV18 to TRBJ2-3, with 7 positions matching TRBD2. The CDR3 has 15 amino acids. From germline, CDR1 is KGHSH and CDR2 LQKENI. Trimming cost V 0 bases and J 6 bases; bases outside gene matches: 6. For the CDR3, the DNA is TGTGCCAGCTCACCACCGGCTAGCGGAGTGGATACGCAGTATTTT. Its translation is CASSPPASGVDTQYF. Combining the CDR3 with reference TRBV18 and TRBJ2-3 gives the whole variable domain NAGVMQNPRHLVRRRGQEARLRCSPMKGHSHVYWYRQLPEEGLKFMVYLQKENIIDESGMPKERFSAEFPKEGPSILRIQQVVRGDSAAYFCASSPPASGVDTQYFGPGTRLTVL.

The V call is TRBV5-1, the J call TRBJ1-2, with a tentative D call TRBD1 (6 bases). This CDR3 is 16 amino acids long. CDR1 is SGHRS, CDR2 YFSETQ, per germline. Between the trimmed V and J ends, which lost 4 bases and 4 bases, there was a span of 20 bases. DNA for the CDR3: TGCGCCAGCAGCCGATGGGACCGACAGGACCTCTATGGCTACACCTTC. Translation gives CASSRWDRQDLYGYTF.